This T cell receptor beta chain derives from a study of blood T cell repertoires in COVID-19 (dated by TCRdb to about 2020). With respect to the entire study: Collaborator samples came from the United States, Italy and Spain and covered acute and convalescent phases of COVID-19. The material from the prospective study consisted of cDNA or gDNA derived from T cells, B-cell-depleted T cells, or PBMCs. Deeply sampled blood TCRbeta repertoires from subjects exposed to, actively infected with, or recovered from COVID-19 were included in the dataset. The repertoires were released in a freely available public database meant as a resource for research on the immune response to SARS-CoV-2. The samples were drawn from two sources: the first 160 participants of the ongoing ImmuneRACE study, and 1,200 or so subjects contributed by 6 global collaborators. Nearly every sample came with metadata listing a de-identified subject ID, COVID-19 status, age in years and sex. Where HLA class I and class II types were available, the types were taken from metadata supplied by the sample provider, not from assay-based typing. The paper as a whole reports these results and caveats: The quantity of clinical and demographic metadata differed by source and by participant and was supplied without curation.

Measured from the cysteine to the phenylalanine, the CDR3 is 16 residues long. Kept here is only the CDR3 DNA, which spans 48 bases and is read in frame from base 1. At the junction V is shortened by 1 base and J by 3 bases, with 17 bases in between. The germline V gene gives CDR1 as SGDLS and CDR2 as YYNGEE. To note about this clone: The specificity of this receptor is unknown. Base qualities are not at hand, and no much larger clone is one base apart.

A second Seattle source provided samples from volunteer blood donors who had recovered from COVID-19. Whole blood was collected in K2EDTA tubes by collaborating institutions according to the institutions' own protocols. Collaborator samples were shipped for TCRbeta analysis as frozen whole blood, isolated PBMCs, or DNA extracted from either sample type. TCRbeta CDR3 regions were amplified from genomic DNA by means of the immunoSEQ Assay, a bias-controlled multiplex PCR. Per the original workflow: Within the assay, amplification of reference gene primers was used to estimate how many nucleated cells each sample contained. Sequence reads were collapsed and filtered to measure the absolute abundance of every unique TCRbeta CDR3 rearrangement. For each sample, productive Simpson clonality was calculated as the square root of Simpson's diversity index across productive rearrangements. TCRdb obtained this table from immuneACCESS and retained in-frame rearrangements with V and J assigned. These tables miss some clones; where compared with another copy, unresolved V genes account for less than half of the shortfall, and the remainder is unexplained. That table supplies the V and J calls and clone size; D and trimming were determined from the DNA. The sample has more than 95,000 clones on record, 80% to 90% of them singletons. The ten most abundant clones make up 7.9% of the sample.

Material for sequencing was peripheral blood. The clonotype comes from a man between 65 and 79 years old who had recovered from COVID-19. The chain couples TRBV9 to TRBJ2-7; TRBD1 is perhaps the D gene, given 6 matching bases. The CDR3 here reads CASSVLPNRDFYEQYF. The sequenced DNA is TGTGCCAGCAGCGTATTACCTAACAGGGATTTCTACGAGCAGTACTTC.